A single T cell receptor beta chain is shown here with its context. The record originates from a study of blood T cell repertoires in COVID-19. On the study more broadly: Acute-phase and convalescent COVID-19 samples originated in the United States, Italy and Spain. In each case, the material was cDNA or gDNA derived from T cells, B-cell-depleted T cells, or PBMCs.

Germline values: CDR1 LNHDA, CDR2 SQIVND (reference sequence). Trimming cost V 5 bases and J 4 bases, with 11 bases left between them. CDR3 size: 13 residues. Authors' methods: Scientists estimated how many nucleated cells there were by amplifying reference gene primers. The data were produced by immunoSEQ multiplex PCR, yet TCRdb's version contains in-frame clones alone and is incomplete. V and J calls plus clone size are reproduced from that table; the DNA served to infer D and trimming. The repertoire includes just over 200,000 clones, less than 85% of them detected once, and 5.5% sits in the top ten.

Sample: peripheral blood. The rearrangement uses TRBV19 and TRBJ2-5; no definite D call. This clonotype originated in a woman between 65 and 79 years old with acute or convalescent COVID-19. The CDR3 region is CASSPQARETQYF. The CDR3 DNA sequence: TGTGCCAGTAGTCCCCAAGCGAGAGAGACCCAGTACTTC.